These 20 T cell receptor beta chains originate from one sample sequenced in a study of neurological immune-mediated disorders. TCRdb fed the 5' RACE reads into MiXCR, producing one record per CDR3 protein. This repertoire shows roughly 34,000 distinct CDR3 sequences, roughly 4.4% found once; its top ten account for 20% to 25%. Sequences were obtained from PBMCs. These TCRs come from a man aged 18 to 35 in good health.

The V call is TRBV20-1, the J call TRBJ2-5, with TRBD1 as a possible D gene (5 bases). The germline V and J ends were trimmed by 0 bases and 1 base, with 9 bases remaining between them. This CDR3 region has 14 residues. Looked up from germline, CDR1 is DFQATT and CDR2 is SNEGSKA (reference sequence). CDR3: CSARDIQGQETQYF. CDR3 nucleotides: TGCAGTGCTAGAGATATTCAGGGCCAAGAGACCCAGTACTTC.

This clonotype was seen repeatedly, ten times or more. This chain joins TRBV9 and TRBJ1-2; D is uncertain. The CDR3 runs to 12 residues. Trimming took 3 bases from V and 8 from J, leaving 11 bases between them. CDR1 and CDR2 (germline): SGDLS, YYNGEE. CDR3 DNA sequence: TGTGCCAGCAGCGCGACCCTTGGGGGCTACACCTTC. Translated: CASSATLGGYTF.

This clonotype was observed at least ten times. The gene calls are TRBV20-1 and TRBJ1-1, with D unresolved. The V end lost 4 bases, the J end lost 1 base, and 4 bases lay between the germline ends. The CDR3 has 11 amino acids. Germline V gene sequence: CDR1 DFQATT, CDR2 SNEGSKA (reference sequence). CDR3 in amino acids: CSANWNTEAFF. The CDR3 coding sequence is TGCAGTGCTAATTGGAACACTGAAGCTTTCTTT.

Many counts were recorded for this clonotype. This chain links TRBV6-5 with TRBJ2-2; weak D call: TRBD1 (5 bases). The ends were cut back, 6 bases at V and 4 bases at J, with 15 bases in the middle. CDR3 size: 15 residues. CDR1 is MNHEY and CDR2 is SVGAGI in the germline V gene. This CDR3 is CASRERTGATGELFF. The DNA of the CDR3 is TGTGCCAGCAGGGAGAGAACAGGAGCCACCGGGGAGCTGTTTTTT.

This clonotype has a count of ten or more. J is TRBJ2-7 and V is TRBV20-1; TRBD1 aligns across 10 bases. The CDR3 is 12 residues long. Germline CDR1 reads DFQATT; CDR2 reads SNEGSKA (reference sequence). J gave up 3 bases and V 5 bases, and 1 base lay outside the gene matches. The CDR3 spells CSARDRGYEQYF. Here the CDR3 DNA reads TGCAGTGCTCGGGACAGGGGCTACGAGCAGTACTTC.

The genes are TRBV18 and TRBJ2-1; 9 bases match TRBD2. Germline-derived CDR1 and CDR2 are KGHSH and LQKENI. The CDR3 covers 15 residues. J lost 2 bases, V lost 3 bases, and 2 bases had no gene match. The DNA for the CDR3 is TGTGCCAGCTCACCGACTAGCGGCGCCTACAATGAGCAGTTCTTC. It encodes CASSPTSGAYNEQFF.

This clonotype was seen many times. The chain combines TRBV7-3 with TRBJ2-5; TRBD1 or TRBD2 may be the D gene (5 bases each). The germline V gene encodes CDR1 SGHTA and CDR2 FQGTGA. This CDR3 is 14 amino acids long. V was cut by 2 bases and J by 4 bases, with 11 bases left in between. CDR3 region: CASSLYGAAETQYF. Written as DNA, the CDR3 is TGTGCCAGCAGCTTATACGGGGCCGCAGAGACCCAGTACTTC.

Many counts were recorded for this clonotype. CDR3 in DNA: TGTGCCAGCTTCCGCCCCCCGGGAATTCAGTACTTC. Its translation is CASFRPPGIQYF. V and J are TRBV12-3 or TRBV12-4 and TRBJ2-4; tentatively, D is TRBD2 (5 bases). V lost 8 bases, J lost 10 bases, and 15 bases lay in between. There are 12 residues in the CDR3.

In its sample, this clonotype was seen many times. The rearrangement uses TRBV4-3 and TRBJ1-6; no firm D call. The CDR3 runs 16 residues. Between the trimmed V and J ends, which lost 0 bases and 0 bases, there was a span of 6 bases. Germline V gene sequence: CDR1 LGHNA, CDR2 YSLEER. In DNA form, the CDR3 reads TGCGCCAGCAGCCAAGAACCGGTCTCCTATAATTCACCCCTCCACTTT. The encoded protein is CASSQEPVSYNSPLHF.

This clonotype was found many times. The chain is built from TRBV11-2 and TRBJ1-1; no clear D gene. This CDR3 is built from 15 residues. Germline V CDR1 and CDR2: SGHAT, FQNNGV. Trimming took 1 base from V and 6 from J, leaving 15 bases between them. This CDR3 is CASSLGKGISSEAFF. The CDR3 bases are TGTGCCAGCAGCTTAGGTAAAGGGATTTCGTCTGAAGCTTTCTTT.

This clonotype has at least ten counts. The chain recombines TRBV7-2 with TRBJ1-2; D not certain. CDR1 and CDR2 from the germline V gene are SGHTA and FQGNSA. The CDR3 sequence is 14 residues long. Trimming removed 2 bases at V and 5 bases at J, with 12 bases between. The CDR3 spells CASSLSVVGYGYTF. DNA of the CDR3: TGTGCCAGCAGCTTATCGGTCGTAGGGTATGGCTACACCTTC.

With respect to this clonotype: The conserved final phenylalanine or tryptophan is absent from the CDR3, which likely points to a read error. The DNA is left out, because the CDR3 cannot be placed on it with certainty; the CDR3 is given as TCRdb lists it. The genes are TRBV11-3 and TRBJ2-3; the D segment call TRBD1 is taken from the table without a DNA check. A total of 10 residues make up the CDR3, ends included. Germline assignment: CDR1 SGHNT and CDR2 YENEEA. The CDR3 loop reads CASSSEDLPG.

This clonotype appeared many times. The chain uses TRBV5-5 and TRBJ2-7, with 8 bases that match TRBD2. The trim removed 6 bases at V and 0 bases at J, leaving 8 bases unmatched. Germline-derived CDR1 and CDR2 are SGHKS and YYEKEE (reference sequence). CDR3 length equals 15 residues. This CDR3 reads CASNPGGAVSYEQYF. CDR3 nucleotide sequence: TGTGCCAGCAACCCGGGAGGGGCGGTCTCCTACGAGCAGTACTTC.

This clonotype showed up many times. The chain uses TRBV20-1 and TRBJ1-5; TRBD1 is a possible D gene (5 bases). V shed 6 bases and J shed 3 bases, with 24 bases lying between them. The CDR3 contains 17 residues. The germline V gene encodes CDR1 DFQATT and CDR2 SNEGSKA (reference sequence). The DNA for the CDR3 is TGCAGTGCCATAGGCTGGGGGAGGCAGACGTTCAATCAGCCCCAGCATTTT. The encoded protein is CSAIGWGRQTFNQPQHF.

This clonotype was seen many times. CDR3 residues: CASSFSGGLGRSYNSPLHF. In DNA, the CDR3 is TGTGCCAGCAGTTTTTCTGGGGGTCTGGGCCGCTCCTATAATTCACCCCTCCACTTT. The genes are TRBV27 and TRBJ1-6, with TRBD1 as a possible D gene (5 bases). The ends were cut back, 3 bases at V and 0 bases at J, with 18 bases in the middle. The CDR3 totals 19 residues. Germline V CDR1 and CDR2: MNHEY, SMNVEV (reference sequence).

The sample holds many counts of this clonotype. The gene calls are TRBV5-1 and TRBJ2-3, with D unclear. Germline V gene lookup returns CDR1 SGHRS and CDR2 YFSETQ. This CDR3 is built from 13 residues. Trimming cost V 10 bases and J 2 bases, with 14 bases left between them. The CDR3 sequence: CAGSRTPTDTQYF. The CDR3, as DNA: TGCGCCGGATCCCGCACTCCCACAGATACGCAGTATTTT.

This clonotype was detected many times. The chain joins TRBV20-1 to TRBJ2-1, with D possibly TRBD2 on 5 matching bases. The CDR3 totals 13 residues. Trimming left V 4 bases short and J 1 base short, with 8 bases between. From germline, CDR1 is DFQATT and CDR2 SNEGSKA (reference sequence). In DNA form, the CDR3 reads TGCAGTGCTAAGAGACTATCCTACAATGAGCAGTTCTTC. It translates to CSAKRLSYNEQFF.

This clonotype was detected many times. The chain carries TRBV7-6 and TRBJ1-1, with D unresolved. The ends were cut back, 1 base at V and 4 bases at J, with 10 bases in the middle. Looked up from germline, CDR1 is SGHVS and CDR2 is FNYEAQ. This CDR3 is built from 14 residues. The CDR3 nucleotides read TGTGCCAGCAGCTTAGGGAGACTAGGCACTGAAGCTTTCTTT. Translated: CASSLGRLGTEAFF.

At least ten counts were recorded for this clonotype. Here the CDR3 DNA reads TGCAGTACGGACCCCCGGGATCAGCCCCAGCATTTT. The encoded protein is CSTDPRDQPQHF. The genes are TRBV20-1 and TRBJ1-5; D is undetermined. The CDR3 has 12 residues. V shed 8 bases and J shed 5 bases, with 13 bases lying between them. Germline V lookup: CDR1 DFQATT, CDR2 SNEGSKA (reference sequence).

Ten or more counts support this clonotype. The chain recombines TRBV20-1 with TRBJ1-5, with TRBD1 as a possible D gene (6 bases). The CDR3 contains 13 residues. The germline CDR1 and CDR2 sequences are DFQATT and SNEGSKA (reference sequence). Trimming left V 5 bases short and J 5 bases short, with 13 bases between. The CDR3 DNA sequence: TGCAGTGCTGGGGGGAGGGGGGATCAGCCCCAGCATTTT. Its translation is CSAGGRGDQPQHF.